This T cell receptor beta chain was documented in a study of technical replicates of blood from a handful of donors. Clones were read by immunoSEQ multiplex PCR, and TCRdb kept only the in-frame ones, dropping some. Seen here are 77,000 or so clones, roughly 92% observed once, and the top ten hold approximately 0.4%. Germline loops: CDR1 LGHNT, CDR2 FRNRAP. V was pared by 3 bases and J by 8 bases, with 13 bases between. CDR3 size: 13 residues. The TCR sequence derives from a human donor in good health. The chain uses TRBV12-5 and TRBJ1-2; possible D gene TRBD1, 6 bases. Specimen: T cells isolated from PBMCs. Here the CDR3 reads CASGLGQGNGYTF. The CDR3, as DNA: TGTGCTAGTGGTTTAGGGCAGGGGAACGGCTACACCTTC.